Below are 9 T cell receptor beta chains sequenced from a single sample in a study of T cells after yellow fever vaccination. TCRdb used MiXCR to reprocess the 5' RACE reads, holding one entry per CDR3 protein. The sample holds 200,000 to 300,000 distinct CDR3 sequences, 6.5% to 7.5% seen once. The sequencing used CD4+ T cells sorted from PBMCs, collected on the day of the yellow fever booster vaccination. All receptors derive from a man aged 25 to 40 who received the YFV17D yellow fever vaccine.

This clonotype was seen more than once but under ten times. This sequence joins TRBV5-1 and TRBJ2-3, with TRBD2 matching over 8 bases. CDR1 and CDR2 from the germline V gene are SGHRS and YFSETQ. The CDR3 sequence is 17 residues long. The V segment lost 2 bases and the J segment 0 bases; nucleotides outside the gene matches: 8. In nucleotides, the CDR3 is TGCGCCAGCAGCTTCACTAGCGGATATACTAGCACAGATACGCAGTATTTT. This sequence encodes CASSFTSGYTSTDTQYF.

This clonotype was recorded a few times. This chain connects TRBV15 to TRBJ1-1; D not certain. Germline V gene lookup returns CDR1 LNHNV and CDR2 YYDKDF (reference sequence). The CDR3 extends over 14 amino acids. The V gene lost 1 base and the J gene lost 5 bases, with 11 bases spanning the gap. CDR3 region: CATSRGTGRTEAFF. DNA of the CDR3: TGTGCCACCAGCAGAGGTACGGGGAGAACTGAAGCTTTCTTT.

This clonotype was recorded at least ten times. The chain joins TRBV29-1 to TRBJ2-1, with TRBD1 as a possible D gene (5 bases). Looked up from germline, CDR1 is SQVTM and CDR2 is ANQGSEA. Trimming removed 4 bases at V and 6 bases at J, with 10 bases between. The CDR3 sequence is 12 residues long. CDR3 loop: CSVVGAFNEQFF. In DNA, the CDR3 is TGCAGCGTTGTTGGGGCATTCAATGAGCAGTTCTTC.

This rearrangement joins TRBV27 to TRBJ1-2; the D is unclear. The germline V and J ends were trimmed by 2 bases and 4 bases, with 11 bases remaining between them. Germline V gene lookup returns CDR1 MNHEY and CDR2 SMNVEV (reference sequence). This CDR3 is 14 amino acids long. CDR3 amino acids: CASSLMNGLYGYTF. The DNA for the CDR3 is TGTGCCAGCAGTTTAATGAACGGACTCTATGGCTACACCTTC.

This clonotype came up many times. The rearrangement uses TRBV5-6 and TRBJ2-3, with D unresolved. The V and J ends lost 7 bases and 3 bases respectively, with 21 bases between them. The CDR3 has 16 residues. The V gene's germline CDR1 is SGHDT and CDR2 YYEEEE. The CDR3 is CASRMGQRLGTDTQYF. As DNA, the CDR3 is TGTGCCAGCCGTATGGGTCAAAGGCTGGGGACAGATACGCAGTATTTT.

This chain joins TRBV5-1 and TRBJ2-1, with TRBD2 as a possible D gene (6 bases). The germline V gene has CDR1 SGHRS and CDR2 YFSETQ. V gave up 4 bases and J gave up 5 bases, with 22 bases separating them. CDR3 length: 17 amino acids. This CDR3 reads CASSPALNSGVHNEQFF. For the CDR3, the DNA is TGCGCCAGCAGCCCGGCTCTTAACTCGGGGGTTCACAATGAGCAGTTCTTC.

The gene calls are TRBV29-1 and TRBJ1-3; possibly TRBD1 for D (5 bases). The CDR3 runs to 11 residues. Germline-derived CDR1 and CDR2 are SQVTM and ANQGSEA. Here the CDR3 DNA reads TGCACCGCTACTCTTAGGGGCACCATATATTTT. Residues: CTATLRGTIYF. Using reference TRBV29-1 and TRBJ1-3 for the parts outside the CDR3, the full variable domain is SAVISQKPSRDICQRGTSLTIQCQVDSQVTMMFWYRQQPGQSLTLIATANQGSEATYESGFVIDKFPISRPNLTFSTLTVSNMSPEDSSIYLCTATLRGTIYFGEGSWLTVV.

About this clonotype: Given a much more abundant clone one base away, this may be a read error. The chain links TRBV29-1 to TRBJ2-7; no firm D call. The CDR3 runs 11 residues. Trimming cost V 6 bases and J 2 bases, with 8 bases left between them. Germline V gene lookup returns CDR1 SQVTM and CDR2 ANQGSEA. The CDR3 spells CSVLVTYEQYF. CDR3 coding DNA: TGCAGCGTCTTAGTAACCTACGAGCAGTACTTC.

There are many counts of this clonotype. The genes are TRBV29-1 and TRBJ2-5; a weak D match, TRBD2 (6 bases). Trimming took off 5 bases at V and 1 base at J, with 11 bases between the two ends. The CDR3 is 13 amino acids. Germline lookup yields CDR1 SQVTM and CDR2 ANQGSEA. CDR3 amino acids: CSVSWGVQETQYF. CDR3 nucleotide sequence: TGCAGCGTTTCATGGGGGGTCCAAGAGACCCAGTACTTC.